This TCR beta chain was sequenced for a study of T cell responses to AZD1222 COVID-19 vaccine. With 1 base clipped from V and 6 bases from J, the junction kept 4 bases outside the gene matches. The germline CDR1 and CDR2 sequences are LNHDA and SQIVND (reference sequence). The CDR3 is made up of 14 amino acids. Repertoires were generated with immunoSEQ multiplex PCR, while TCRdb's copy carries only in-frame clones and drops some. The table lists under 150,000 clones, about 85% of them singletons. The chain carries TRBV19 and TRBJ2-7; the match to TRBD1 covers 9 bases. The sequencing here drew on peripheral blood, taken on day 0 of AZD1222 vaccination. This receptor was identified in an adult in good health. Written as DNA, the CDR3 is TGTGCCAGTAGTATAGGGACAGGGGACGTCGAGCAGTACTTC. Translation: CASSIGTGDVEQYF.